Following are 13 T cell receptor beta chains from one sample sequenced in a study of neurological immune-mediated disorders. TCRdb passed the 5' RACE reads through MiXCR, listing each CDR3 protein once. The data contain 55,000 to 75,000 distinct CDR3 sequences, more than 9.5% of them singletons. The specimen sequenced was PBMCs. The receptors originated from an older woman with HTLV-1-associated myelopathy (HAM/TSP).

This clonotype came up once. The rearrangement uses TRBV5-1 and TRBJ1-4, with 7 bases lining up with TRBD1. From germline, CDR1 is SGHRS and CDR2 YFSETQ. CDR3 length equals 15 residues. Trimming removed 5 bases from V and 5 bases from J; junction bases left unmatched: 9. CDR3 amino acids: CASSGPGQRNEKLFF. In DNA, the CDR3 is TGCGCCAGCAGTGGCCCGGGACAGCGGAATGAAAAACTGTTTTTT.

This clonotype has only a few counts. This rearrangement joins TRBV7-9 to TRBJ2-7; 9 bases are shared with TRBD1. J was trimmed by 3 bases and V by 4 bases; bases with no gene match: 13. The CDR3 runs 17 residues. Germline loops: CDR1 SEHNR, CDR2 FQNEAQ (reference sequence). CDR3 sequence: CASSSGSQGAVRYEQYF. CDR3 DNA sequence: TGTGCCAGCAGCTCTGGGTCACAGGGGGCTGTACGCTACGAGCAGTACTTC.

This clonotype has ten or more counts. The V and J genes are TRBV4-1 and TRBJ2-1, with no clear D. The CDR3 consists of 14 residues. CDR1 is MGHRA, CDR2 YSYEKL, per germline. V lost 6 bases, J lost 4 bases, and 13 bases lay in between. CDR3 DNA: TGCGCCAGCAGGTCTCTTGTGGGGTACAATGAGCAGTTCTTC. It yields the protein CASRSLVGYNEQFF.

This clonotype appeared many times. The chain combines TRBV7-2 with TRBJ2-5; 13 nucleotides align to TRBD2. Germline V lookup: CDR1 SGHTA, CDR2 FQGNSA. The CDR3 length is 19 residues. The V segment lost 5 bases and the J segment 5 bases; nucleotides outside the gene matches: 17. The CDR3, as DNA: TGTGCCAGCAGCCCAAGGACAAAACGGACTAGCGGGAGCGGGGAGACCCAGTACTTC. Amino acids: CASSPRTKRTSGSGETQYF.

This clonotype was recorded many times. The V gene is TRBV7-4, the J gene TRBJ2-3; 8 positions match TRBD2. The germline V gene has CDR1 SGHVT and CDR2 SQSDAQ. Losses at the gene ends were 4 bases for V and 2 bases for J; bases not matched to a gene: 17. This CDR3 spans 19 amino acids. DNA of the CDR3: TGTGCCAGCAGCTACGGGGGGTGTAGGGCGGGAGGTCTCACAGATACGCAGTATTTT. Encoded protein: CASSYGGCRAGGLTDTQYF.

This clonotype was recorded at least ten times. The rearrangement links TRBV10-3 to TRBJ2-2; 9 nucleotides agree with TRBD2. CDR1 is ENHRY and CDR2 is SYGVKD in the germline V gene. The length of the CDR3 is 17 residues. The trim removed 0 bases at V and 1 base at J, leaving 3 bases unmatched. The CDR3 nucleotides are TGTGCCATCAGTGAGTCCAGACTAGCGGAGAACACCGGGGAGCTGTTTTTT. Translated: CAISESRLAENTGELFF.

This clonotype was detected many times. The gene calls are TRBV5-4 and TRBJ2-2, with 8 bases aligning to TRBD2. The CDR3 runs 16 residues. Losses at the gene ends were 2 bases for V and 0 bases for J; bases not matched to a gene: 3. Per the germline V gene, CDR1 is SGHNT and CDR2 is YYREEE (reference sequence). This chain's CDR3 is CASSLPGLANTGELFF. In DNA, the CDR3 is TGTGCCAGCAGCTTACCGGGACTAGCGAACACCGGGGAGCTGTTTTTT.

This clonotype was counted ten times or more. In DNA form, the CDR3 reads TGTGCCAGCAGCCATCGCAGAGCGGGACAGCCCAACTATGGCTACACCTTC. This sequence encodes CASSHRRAGQPNYGYTF. The rearrangement joins TRBV11-2 to TRBJ1-2, with TRBD1 matching over 7 bases. CDR3 size: 17 residues. V gave up 5 bases and J gave up 2 bases; unmatched junction bases: 14. Germline CDR1 is SGHAT and CDR2 is FQNNGV.

The table lists this clonotype with many counts. This chain links TRBV5-1 with TRBJ2-2; D gene ambiguous. The length of the CDR3 is 15 residues. Germline V CDR1 and CDR2: SGHRS, YFSETQ. V lost 0 bases and J lost 5, with 11 bases in between. In DNA form, the CDR3 reads TGCGCCAGCAGCTTGGCCCAGTCGGAGACCGGGGAGCTGTTTTTT. Translated: CASSLAQSETGELFF.

The sample holds many counts of this clonotype. The chain joins TRBV6-5 to TRBJ1-1, with 8 bases aligning to TRBD1. Germline CDR1 MNHEY, CDR2 SVGAGI. V shed 6 bases, J shed 1 base, and the junction held 10 bases outside the gene matches. This CDR3 is 16 amino acids long. CDR3 protein: CASSPGQGRGNTEAFF. For the CDR3, the DNA is TGTGCCAGCAGCCCCGGACAGGGACGAGGGAACACTGAAGCTTTCTTT.

Regarding this clonotype: One end of the junction is discordant with germline, which a read error may explain. The chain uses TRBV29-1 and TRBJ2-1; D is unresolved. Germline V lookup: CDR1 SQVTM, CDR2 ANQGSEA. This CDR3 comprises 13 residues. CDR3 sequence (DNA): TGCATCGTTGAAGAGGAGTCCTACAATGAGCAGTTCTTC. As protein: CIVEEESYNEQFF.

This clonotype was seen repeatedly, ten times or more. CDR3 loop: CASSFWPRGGAKNIQYF. The CDR3 nucleotides are TGTGCCAGCAGCTTTTGGCCCCGCGGGGGAGCCAAAAACATTCAGTACTTC. The chain links TRBV7-8 to TRBJ2-4; 7 nucleotides agree with TRBD2. With V trimmed by 3 bases and J by 0 bases, 8 bases remained unmatched. Germline-derived CDR1 and CDR2 are SGHVS and FQNEAQ. This CDR3 is built from 17 residues.

This clonotype was picked up many times. The chain uses TRBV15 and TRBJ1-5; D remains unclear. The germline V and J ends were trimmed by 0 bases and 2 bases, with 14 bases remaining between them. This CDR3 spans 17 amino acids. In germline, CDR1 is LNHNV, CDR2 YYDKDF (reference sequence). The CDR3 sequence is CATSREKGSVGNQPQHF. CDR3 nucleotides: TGTGCCACCAGCAGAGAAAAGGGATCAGTTGGCAATCAGCCCCAGCATTTT.